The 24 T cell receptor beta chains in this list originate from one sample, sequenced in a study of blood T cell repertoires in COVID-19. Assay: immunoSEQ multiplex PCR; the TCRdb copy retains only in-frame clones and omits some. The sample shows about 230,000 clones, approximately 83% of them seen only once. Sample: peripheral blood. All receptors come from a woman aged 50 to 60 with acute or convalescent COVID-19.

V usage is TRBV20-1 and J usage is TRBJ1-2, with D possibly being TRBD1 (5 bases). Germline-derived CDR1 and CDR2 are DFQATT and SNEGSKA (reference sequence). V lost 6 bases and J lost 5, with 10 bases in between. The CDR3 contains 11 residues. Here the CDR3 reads CSAREGYGYTF. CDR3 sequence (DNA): TGCAGTGCCAGGGAGGGGTATGGCTACACCTTC.

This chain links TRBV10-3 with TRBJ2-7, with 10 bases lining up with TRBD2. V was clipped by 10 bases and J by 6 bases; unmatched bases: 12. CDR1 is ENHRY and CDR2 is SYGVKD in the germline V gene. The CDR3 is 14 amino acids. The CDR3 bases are TGTGCCACCGAAAGACTAGCGGGTAATTCCGAGCAGTACTTC. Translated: CATERLAGNSEQYF.

The CDR3 spells CASSYREYTEAFF. The CDR3 DNA follows: TGTGCCAGTAGTTACAGGGAGTACACTGAAGCTTTCTTT. J is TRBJ1-1 and V is TRBV19, with a tentative D call TRBD1 (6 bases). The V gene's germline CDR1 is LNHDA and CDR2 SQIVND (reference sequence). The CDR3 spans 13 residues. Between the trimmed V and J ends, which lost 5 bases and 3 bases, there was a span of 10 bases. Together with reference TRBV19 and TRBJ1-1, the CDR3 gives the full variable domain: DGGITQSPKYLFRKEGQNVTLSCEQNLNHDAMYWYRQDPGQGLRLIYYSQIVNDFQKGDIAEGYSVSREKKESFPLTVTSAQKNPTAFYLCASSYREYTEAFFGQGTRLTVV.

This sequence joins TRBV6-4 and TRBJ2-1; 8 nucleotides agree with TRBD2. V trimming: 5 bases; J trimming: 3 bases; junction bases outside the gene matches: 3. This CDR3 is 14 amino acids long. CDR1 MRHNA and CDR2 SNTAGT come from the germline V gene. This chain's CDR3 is CASSLSGGYNEQFF. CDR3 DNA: TGTGCCAGCAGTTTAAGCGGGGGCTACAATGAGCAGTTCTTC.

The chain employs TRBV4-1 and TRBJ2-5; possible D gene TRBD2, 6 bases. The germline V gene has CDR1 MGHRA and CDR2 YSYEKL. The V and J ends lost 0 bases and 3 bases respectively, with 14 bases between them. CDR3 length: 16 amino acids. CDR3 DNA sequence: TGCGCCAGCAGCCAAGAATTGGCCGGGGGTAAAGAGACCCAGTACTTC. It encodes CASSQELAGGKETQYF.

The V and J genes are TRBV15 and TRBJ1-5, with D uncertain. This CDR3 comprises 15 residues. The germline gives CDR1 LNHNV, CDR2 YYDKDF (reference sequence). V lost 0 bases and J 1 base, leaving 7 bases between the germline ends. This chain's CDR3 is CATSRESGSNQPQHF. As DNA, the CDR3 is TGTGCCACCAGCAGAGAATCCGGGAGCAATCAGCCCCAGCATTTT.

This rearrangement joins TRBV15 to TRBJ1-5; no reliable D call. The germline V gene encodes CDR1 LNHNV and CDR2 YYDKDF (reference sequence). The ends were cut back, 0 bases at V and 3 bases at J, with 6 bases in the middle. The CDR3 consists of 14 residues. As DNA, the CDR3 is TGTGCCACCAGCAGAGATATTCCCAATCAGCCCCAGCATTTT. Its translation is CATSRDIPNQPQHF.

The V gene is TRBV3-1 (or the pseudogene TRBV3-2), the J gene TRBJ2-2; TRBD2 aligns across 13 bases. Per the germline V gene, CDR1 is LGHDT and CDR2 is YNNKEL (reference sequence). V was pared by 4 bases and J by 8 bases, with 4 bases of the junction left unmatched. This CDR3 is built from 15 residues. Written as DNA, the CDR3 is TGTGCCAGCAGCCGACTAGCGGGAGGAGGGGGGGAGCTGTTTTTT. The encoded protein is CASSRLAGGGGELFF.

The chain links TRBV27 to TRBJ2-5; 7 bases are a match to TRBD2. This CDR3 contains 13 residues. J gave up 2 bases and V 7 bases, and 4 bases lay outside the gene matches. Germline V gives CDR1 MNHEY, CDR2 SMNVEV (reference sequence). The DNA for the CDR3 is TGTGCCAGCACTAGCGGCTCACAAGAGACCCAGTACTTC. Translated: CASTSGSQETQYF.

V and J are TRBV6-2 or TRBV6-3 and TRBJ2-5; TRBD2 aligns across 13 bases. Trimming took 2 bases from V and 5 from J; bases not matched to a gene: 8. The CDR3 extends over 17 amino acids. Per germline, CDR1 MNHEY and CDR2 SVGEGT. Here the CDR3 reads CASSYVTSGRFSETQYF. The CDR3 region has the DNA TGTGCCAGCAGTTACGTGACTAGCGGGAGGTTTTCGGAGACCCAGTACTTC.

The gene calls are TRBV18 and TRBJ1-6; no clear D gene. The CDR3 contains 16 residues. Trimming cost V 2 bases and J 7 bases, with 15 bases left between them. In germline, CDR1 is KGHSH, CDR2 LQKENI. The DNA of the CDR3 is TGTGCCAGCTCACCAGAGACGATACTACCAAATTCACCCCTCCACTTT. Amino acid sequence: CASSPETILPNSPLHF. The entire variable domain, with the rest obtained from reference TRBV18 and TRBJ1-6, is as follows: NAGVMQNPRHLVRRRGQEARLRCSPMKGHSHVYWYRQLPEEGLKFMVYLQKENIIDESGMPKERFSAEFPKEGPSILRIQQVVRGDSAAYFCASSPETILPNSPLHFGNGTRLTVT.

The CDR3 loop reads CATSRDKWAAGEQPQHF. DNA for the CDR3: TGTGCCACCAGCAGAGATAAGTGGGCGGCAGGGGAACAGCCCCAGCATTTT. The chain couples TRBV15 to TRBJ1-5; D is possibly TRBD1 (6 bases). This CDR3 contains 17 residues. Germline assignment: CDR1 LNHNV and CDR2 YYDKDF (reference sequence). The V end lost 0 bases, the J end lost 7 bases, and 19 bases lay between the germline ends.

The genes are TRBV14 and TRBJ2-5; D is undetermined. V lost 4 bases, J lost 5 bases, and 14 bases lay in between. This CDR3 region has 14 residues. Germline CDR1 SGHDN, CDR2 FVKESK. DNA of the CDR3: TGTGCCAGCAGCCCAACAGTTCTGGTCGAGACCCAGTACTTC. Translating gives CASSPTVLVETQYF.

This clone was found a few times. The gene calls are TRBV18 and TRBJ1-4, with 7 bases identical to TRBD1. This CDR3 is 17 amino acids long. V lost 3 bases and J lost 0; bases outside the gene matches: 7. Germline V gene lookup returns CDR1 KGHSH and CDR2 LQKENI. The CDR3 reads CASSPTGEPATNEKLFF. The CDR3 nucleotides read TGTGCCAGCTCACCCACAGGGGAACCTGCAACTAATGAAAAACTGTTTTTT.

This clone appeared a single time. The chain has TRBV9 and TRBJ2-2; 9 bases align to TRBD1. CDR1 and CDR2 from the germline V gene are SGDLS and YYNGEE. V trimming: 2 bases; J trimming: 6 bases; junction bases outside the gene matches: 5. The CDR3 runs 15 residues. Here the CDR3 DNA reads TGTGCCAGCAGCGTTATACAGGGGGCATCCGGGGAGCTGTTTTTT. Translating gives CASSVIQGASGELFF.

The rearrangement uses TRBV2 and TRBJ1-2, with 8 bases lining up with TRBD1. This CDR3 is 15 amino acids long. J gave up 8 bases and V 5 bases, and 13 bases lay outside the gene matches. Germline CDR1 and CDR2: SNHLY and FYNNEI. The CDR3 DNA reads TGTGCCAGCAGTACCCGGCGGCAGGGGGCTTGGGGCTACACCTTC. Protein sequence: CASSTRRQGAWGYTF. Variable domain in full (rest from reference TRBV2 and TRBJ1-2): EPEVTQTPSHQVTQMGQEVILRCVPISNHLYFYWYRQILGQKVEFLVSFYNNEISEKSEIFDDQFSVERPDGSNFTLKIRSTKLEDSAMYFCASSTRRQGAWGYTFGSGTRLTVV.

CDR3 bases: TGTGCCACCAGTTTGCCCGGGGGCTCCTACAATGAGCAGTTCTTC. This translates into CATSLPGGSYNEQFF. The chain uses TRBV24-1 and TRBJ2-1, with a weak D call TRBD2 (6 bases). With 6 bases removed from V and 0 bases from J, the gap between germline ends came to 11 bases. The CDR3 sequence is 15 residues long. Per germline, CDR1 KGHDR and CDR2 SFDVKD.

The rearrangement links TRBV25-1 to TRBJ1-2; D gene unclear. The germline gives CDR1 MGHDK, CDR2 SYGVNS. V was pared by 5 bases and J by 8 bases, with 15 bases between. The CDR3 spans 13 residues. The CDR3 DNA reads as TGTGCCAGCAGTTCCACTTCTACGAGCGGCTACACCTTC. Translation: CASSSTSTSGYTF.

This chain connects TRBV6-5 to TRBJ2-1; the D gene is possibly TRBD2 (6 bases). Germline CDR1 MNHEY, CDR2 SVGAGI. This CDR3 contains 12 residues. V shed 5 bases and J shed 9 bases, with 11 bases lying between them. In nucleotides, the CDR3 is TGTGCCAGCAGTATTCGACTAGGTGAGCAGTTCTTC. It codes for CASSIRLGEQFF.

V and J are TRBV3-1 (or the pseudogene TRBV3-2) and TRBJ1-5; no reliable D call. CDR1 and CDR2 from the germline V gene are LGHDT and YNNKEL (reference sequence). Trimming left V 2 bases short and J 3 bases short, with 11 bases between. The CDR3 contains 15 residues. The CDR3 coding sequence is TGTGCCAGCAGCCAATCTTGGCAGAACAATCAGCCCCAGCATTTT. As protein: CASSQSWQNNQPQHF.

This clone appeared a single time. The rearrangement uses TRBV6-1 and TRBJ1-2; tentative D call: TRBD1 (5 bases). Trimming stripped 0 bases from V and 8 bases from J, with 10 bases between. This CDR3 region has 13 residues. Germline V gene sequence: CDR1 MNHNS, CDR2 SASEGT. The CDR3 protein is CASSEAQGVGYTF. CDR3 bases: TGTGCCAGCAGTGAAGCTCAAGGGGTCGGCTACACCTTC.

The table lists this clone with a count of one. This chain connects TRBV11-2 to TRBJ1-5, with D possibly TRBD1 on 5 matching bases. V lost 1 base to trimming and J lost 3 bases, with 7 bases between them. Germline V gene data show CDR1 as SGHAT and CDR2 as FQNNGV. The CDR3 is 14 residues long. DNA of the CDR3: TGTGCCAGCAGCTTAGGCGGGACCAATCAGCCCCAGCATTTT. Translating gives CASSLGGTNQPQHF.

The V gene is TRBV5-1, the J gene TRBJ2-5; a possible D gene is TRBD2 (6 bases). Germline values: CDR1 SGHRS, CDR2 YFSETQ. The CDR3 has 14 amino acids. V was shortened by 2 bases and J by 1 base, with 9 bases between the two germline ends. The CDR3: CASSFTSPQETQYF. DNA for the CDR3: TGCGCCAGCAGCTTTACTAGCCCCCAAGAGACCCAGTACTTC.

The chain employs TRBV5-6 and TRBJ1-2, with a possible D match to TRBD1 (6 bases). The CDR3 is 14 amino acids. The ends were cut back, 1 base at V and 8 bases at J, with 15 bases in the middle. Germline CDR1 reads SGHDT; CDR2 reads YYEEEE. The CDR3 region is CASSLLAAGEGYTF. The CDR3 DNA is TGTGCCAGCAGCTTGCTAGCCGCAGGGGAAGGCTACACCTTC.